One and the same sample provided the 2 T cell receptor beta chains below, sequenced in a study of metastatic and nonmetastatic thyroid tumors. TCRdb recomputed clones from the PCR reads via MiXCR. Here the sample spans around 30,000 clones, about a quarter being singletons. Every patient was untreated before thyroid surgery. The sequenced sample was blood. The receptors here all came from a female donor with papillary thyroid cancer or a benign thyroid nodule (not recorded which). Some clones in this sample may be carry-over from other donors' samples.

This clone appeared many times. The J gene is TRBJ2-1, the V gene TRBV19; D unresolved. V was trimmed by 0 bases and J by 13 bases, leaving 13 bases between them. The germline gives CDR1 LNHDA, CDR2 SQIVND (reference sequence). The length of the CDR3 is 13 residues. The CDR3 here is CASSIEAGFDQFF. In DNA form, the CDR3 reads TGTGCCAGTAGTATAGAGGCAGGCTTCGACCAGTTCTTC.

This clone was picked up one time. V usage is TRBV19 and J usage is TRBJ2-7; 8 bases are shared with TRBD1. Germline CDR1 is LNHDA and CDR2 is SQIVND (reference sequence). The CDR3 spans 17 residues. V lost 3 bases, J lost 1 base, and 11 bases stayed unmatched. CDR3 DNA: TGTGCCAGTAGTATGAGGAGACAGGGGTCCTGGTCCTACGAGCAGTACTTC. Translating it yields CASSMRRQGSWSYEQYF.